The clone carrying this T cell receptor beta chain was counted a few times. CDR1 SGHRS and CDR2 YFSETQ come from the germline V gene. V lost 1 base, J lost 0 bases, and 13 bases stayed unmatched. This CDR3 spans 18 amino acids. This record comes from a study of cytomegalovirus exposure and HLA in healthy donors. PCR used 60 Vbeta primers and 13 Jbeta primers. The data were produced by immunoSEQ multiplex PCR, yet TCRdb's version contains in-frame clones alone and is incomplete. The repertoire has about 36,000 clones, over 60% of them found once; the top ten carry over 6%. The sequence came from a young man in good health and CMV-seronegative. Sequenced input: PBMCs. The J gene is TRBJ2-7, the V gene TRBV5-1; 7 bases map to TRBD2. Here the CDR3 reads CASSLSLAGSGFSYEQYF. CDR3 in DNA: TGCGCCAGCAGCTTGTCCTTGGCGGGTAGCGGGTTCTCCTACGAGCAGTACTTC.